Below, 28 T cell receptor beta chains from the same sample are listed, as sequenced in a study of CD8 T cell repertoires and HIV-1 epitope variants. Repertoires were generated with immunoSEQ multiplex PCR, while TCRdb's copy carries only in-frame clones and drops some. The sample has under 100,000 clones; 74% are singletons. Sequenced material: uncultured baseline CD8+ T cells from peripheral blood mononuclear cells (PBMCs). The receptor set was obtained from a male donor with HIV.

Concerning this clone itself: Possible read error: a much larger clone is one base away. The rearrangement links TRBV5-6 to TRBJ1-1; 7 positions agree with TRBD1. Germline V gene sequence: CDR1 SGHDT, CDR2 YYEEEE. V shed 0 bases and J 1 base; nucleotides not matched to a gene: 0. The CDR3 extends over 14 amino acids. The CDR3, as DNA: TGTGCCAGCAGCTTGGACAGGGGGAACACTGAAGCTTTCTTT. Protein product: CASSLDRGNTEAFF.

The V call is TRBV27, the J call TRBJ2-5, with D tentatively TRBD2 (5 bases). This CDR3 contains 12 residues. V lost 9 bases, J lost 1 base, and 9 bases lay in between. From germline, CDR1 is MNHEY and CDR2 SMNVEV (reference sequence). CDR3 residues: CASGEFQETQYF. CDR3 nucleotide sequence: TGTGCCAGTGGGGAGTTCCAAGAGACCCAGTACTTC.

This rearrangement joins TRBV5-4 to TRBJ2-1, with 8 bases matching TRBD2. The CDR3 is 16 amino acids. The junction had 9 bases not matched to a gene; V was cut back by 1 base and J by 6 bases. CDR1 SGHNT and CDR2 YYREEE come from the germline V gene (reference sequence). CDR3: CASSLFSGGRSNEQFF. DNA of the CDR3: TGTGCCAGCAGCTTGTTTTCGGGGGGGCGGTCCAATGAGCAGTTCTTC. The entire variable domain, with the rest obtained from reference TRBV5-4 and TRBJ2-1, is as follows: ETGVTQSPTHLIKTRGQQVTLRCSSQSGHNTVSWYQQALGQGPQFIFQYYREEENGRGNFPPRFSGLQFPNYSSELNVNALELDDSALYLCASSLFSGGRSNEQFFGPGTRLTVL.

This rearrangement joins TRBV2 to TRBJ2-7, with D tentatively TRBD2 (6 bases). Trimming removed 3 bases from V and 6 bases from J, with 12 bases in between. The CDR3 covers 13 residues. Germline CDR1 is SNHLY and CDR2 is FYNNEI. The CDR3 bases are TGTGCCAGCAGTGAGGAGGGGACTGGCGAGCAGTACTTC. As protein: CASSEEGTGEQYF. Variable domain in full (rest from reference TRBV2 and TRBJ2-7): EPEVTQTPSHQVTQMGQEVILRCVPISNHLYFYWYRQILGQKVEFLVSFYNNEISEKSEIFDDQFSVERPDGSNFTLKIRSTKLEDSAMYFCASSEEGTGEQYFGPGTRLTVT.

This chain uses TRBV4-3 with TRBJ2-7; the D is unclear. This CDR3 has 15 amino acids. CDR1 and CDR2 from the germline V gene are LGHNA and YSLEER. V lost 5 bases and J 2 bases, leaving 16 bases between the germline ends. The CDR3 loop is CASSWDPSEAYEQYF. The CDR3 DNA is TGCGCCAGCAGCTGGGATCCTTCCGAAGCCTACGAGCAGTACTTC.

The chain links TRBV7-6 to TRBJ2-5; 7 bases fit TRBD2. Germline trimming cut 6 bases from V and 4 bases from J; bases unmatched to any gene: 2. The germline V gene encodes CDR1 SGHVS and CDR2 FNYEAQ. The CDR3 runs to 12 residues. For the CDR3, the DNA is TGTGCCAGCAGGGGGAGGGGAGAGACCCAGTACTTC. Its protein product is CASRGRGETQYF.

The chain couples TRBV18 to TRBJ1-6; no definite D call. The V gene lost 3 bases and the J gene lost 8 bases, with 17 bases spanning the gap. The CDR3 spans 16 residues. Germline CDR1 is KGHSH and CDR2 is LQKENI. CDR3 DNA sequence: TGTGCCAGCTCACCCAGACTCCACGGTTTGGATTCACCCCTCCACTTT. It encodes CASSPRLHGLDSPLHF.

The chain has TRBV5-4 and TRBJ2-1; D is unclear. Germline assignment: CDR1 SGHNT and CDR2 YYREEE (reference sequence). The V and J ends lost 0 bases and 2 bases respectively, with 9 bases between them. The CDR3 loop spans 15 amino acids. In nucleotides, the CDR3 is TGTGCCAGCAGCTTGGTTTCGCCGGCCTACAATGAGCAGTTCTTC. Translation gives CASSLVSPAYNEQFF.

This chain uses TRBV5-1 with TRBJ2-2, with 7 bases fitting TRBD1. The length of the CDR3 is 15 residues. V shed 4 bases, J shed 1 base, and the junction held 4 bases outside the gene matches. Per germline, CDR1 SGHRS and CDR2 YFSETQ. The CDR3 DNA reads TGCGCCAGCAGCCCCCGGGACAGGAACACCGGGGAGCTGTTTTTT. Amino acid sequence: CASSPRDRNTGELFF.

J is TRBJ1-1 and V is TRBV25-1; 7 positions agree with TRBD1. V shed 5 bases and J 4 bases; nucleotides not matched to a gene: 1. Per the germline V gene, CDR1 is MGHDK and CDR2 is SYGVNS. The CDR3 is 12 residues long. The CDR3, as DNA: TGTGCCAGCAGTCCAGGGGGCACTGAAGCTTTCTTT. Translation gives CASSPGGTEAFF.

The chain joins TRBV27 to TRBJ1-4; the D gene is possibly TRBD1 (6 bases). In germline, CDR1 is MNHEY, CDR2 SMNVEV (reference sequence). Trimming took off 6 bases at V and 8 bases at J, with 13 bases between the two ends. This CDR3 has 13 amino acids. This CDR3 is CASSPPGEEKLFF. CDR3 sequence (DNA): TGTGCCAGCAGCCCTCCAGGGGAGGAAAAACTGTTTTTT. Based on the CDR3 plus reference TRBV27 and TRBJ1-4, the full variable domain is EAQVTQNPRYLITVTGKKLTVTCSQNMNHEYMSWYRQDPGLGLRQIYYSMNVEVTDKGDVPEGYKVSRKEKRNFPLILESPSPNQTSLYFCASSPPGEEKLFFGSGTQLSVL.

The chain uses TRBV5-4 and TRBJ1-4; a possible D gene is TRBD1 (6 bases). Trimming stripped 0 bases from V and 0 bases from J, with 12 bases between. Germline V gene sequence: CDR1 SGHNT, CDR2 YYREEE (reference sequence). The CDR3 runs to 17 residues. The CDR3 DNA reads as TGTGCCAGCAGCTTGGGGACCAACAGGGCAACTAATGAAAAACTGTTTTTT. It codes for CASSLGTNRATNEKLFF.

The chain combines TRBV5-1 with TRBJ2-5, with 8 bases lining up with TRBD2. This CDR3 is 13 amino acids long. Looked up from germline, CDR1 is SGHRS and CDR2 is YFSETQ. Trimming removed 5 bases from V and 4 bases from J; junction bases left unmatched: 4. CDR3 DNA: TGCGCCAGCAGAGCGGGAGTGGGAGAGACCCAGTACTTC. It translates to CASRAGVGETQYF. Based on the CDR3 plus reference TRBV5-1 and TRBJ2-5, the full variable domain is KAGVTQTPRYLIKTRGQQVTLSCSPISGHRSVSWYQQTPGQGLQFLFEYFSETQRNKGNFPGRFSGRQFSNSRSEMNVSTLELGDSALYLCASRAGVGETQYFGPGTRLLVL.

This chain links TRBV4-2 with TRBJ2-1; 7 bases agree with TRBD2. CDR3 size: 16 residues. V shed 3 bases, J shed 5 bases, and the junction held 10 bases outside the gene matches. In germline, CDR1 is LGHNA, CDR2 YNFKEQ. The CDR3 loop reads CASSHSAGTTDNEQFF. The CDR3, as DNA: TGTGCCAGCAGCCACTCAGCCGGGACTACCGACAATGAGCAGTTCTTC.

J is TRBJ1-2 and V is TRBV6-5; D may be TRBD1 (6 bases). The germline CDR1 and CDR2 sequences are MNHEY and SVGAGI. Trimming took 2 bases from V and 4 from J, leaving 11 bases between them. The CDR3 runs to 14 residues. The CDR3 reads CASSYIGGGYGYTF. The CDR3 bases are TGTGCCAGCAGTTACATCGGGGGCGGCTATGGCTACACCTTC.

The chain recombines TRBV4-2 with TRBJ2-5, with 7 bases matching TRBD1. Germline V gene sequence: CDR1 LGHNA, CDR2 YNFKEQ. V shed 4 bases and J 3 bases; nucleotides not matched to a gene: 8. The CDR3 extends over 15 amino acids. CDR3 in amino acids: CASSLRTGGKETQYF. The CDR3 region has the DNA TGTGCCAGCAGCCTCCGGACAGGCGGCAAAGAGACCCAGTACTTC.

The V call is TRBV7-9, the J call TRBJ2-5; D is unclear. The CDR3 has 15 residues. Germline V gene data show CDR1 as SEHNR and CDR2 as FQNEAQ (reference sequence). V lost 1 base and J 0 bases, leaving 9 bases between the germline ends. DNA of the CDR3: TGTGCCAGCAGCTTAGGTGGCAGCTACCAAGAGACCCAGTACTTC. Its translation is CASSLGGSYQETQYF.

The V call is TRBV29-1, the J call TRBJ1-4; possibly TRBD1 for D (6 bases). Germline V CDR1 and CDR2: SQVTM, ANQGSEA. Trimming left V 6 bases short and J 3 bases short, with 11 bases between. The CDR3 runs to 13 residues. This CDR3 reads CSVRQVPNEKLFF. CDR3 bases: TGCAGCGTCCGACAGGTCCCTAATGAAAAACTGTTTTTT.

The V gene is TRBV5-1, the J gene TRBJ2-5; D is undetermined. Germline V gene data show CDR1 as SGHRS and CDR2 as YFSETQ. This CDR3 spans 13 amino acids. The V end lost 0 bases, the J end lost 2 bases, and 5 bases lay between the germline ends. CDR3 bases: TGCGCCAGCAGCTTGGGTCGTCAAGAGACCCAGTACTTC. As protein: CASSLGRQETQYF.

This clone was observed a handful of times. V usage is TRBV6-6 and J usage is TRBJ1-1; no firm D call. In germline, CDR1 is MNHNY, CDR2 SVGAGI (reference sequence). The CDR3 has 14 amino acids. V lost 1 base and J 0 bases, leaving 6 bases between the germline ends. As DNA, the CDR3 is TGTGCCAGCAGTTACTTGGATATGAACACTGAAGCTTTCTTT. Its protein is CASSYLDMNTEAFF.

This chain links TRBV28 with TRBJ2-5, with no clear D. V lost 3 bases and J 5 bases, leaving 10 bases between the germline ends. The CDR3 spans 13 residues. Germline CDR1 reads MDHEN; CDR2 reads SYDVKM. CDR3 region: CASSFLDPETQYF. DNA for the CDR3: TGTGCCAGCAGTTTCCTGGACCCGGAGACCCAGTACTTC.

The rearrangement joins TRBV9 to TRBJ2-3, with TRBD2 as a possible D gene (6 bases). V was trimmed by 4 bases and J by 5 bases, leaving 20 bases between them. Germline V lookup: CDR1 SGDLS, CDR2 YYNGEE. The CDR3 extends over 16 amino acids. For the CDR3, the DNA is TGTGCCAGCAGCTCCCCGTTTGGGGGGTTTAAAGATACGCAGTATTTT. Its protein product is CASSSPFGGFKDTQYF.

This sequence joins TRBV18 and TRBJ2-4; 8 bases are a match to TRBD1. Looked up from germline, CDR1 is KGHSH and CDR2 is LQKENI. The CDR3 is 18 residues long. The junction had 10 bases not matched to a gene; V was cut back by 0 bases and J by 3 bases. The CDR3 here is CASSPPGQGAFVKNIQYF. CDR3 coding DNA: TGTGCCAGCTCACCACCGGGCCAGGGGGCGTTTGTCAAAAACATTCAGTACTTC.

The chain joins TRBV7-3 to TRBJ2-5; 11 nucleotides line up with TRBD1. The length of the CDR3 is 15 residues. Trimming at V came to 5 bases and at J to 2 bases, leaving 4 bases not matched to a gene. Germline CDR1 and CDR2: SGHTA and FQGTGA. Here the CDR3 DNA reads TGTGCCAGCAGCCTAGGACAGGGGGCACAAGAGACCCAGTACTTC. Residues: CASSLGQGAQETQYF.

The CDR3 DNA reads as TGTGCCAGTAGTATAGTAACAGGGAATAGCAATCAGCCCCAGCATTTT. Amino acids: CASSIVTGNSNQPQHF. The gene calls are TRBV19 and TRBJ1-5, with a tentative D call TRBD1 (6 bases). V lost 1 base, J lost 0 bases, and 10 bases lay in between. Germline lookup yields CDR1 LNHDA and CDR2 SQIVND (reference sequence). The CDR3 is 16 amino acids.

The chain joins TRBV27 to TRBJ2-2, with no clear D. The V end was cut by 8 bases, the J end by 2 bases, with 6 bases between. Germline V gene lookup returns CDR1 MNHEY and CDR2 SMNVEV (reference sequence). This CDR3 contains 12 residues. CDR3 protein: CASASNTGELFF. The CDR3 nucleotides are TGTGCCAGCGCTTCTAACACCGGGGAGCTGTTTTTT.

The chain is built from TRBV9 and TRBJ2-1, with 10 bases matching TRBD2. V gave up 0 bases and J gave up 2 bases; unmatched junction bases: 2. The CDR3 spans 16 residues. CDR1 is SGDLS and CDR2 is YYNGEE in the germline V gene. CDR3 sequence (DNA): TGTGCCAGCAGCGTAGGTAGCGGGGGGCCCTACAATGAGCAGTTCTTC. Its protein product is CASSVGSGGPYNEQFF. Filled out from reference TRBV9 and TRBJ2-1, the complete variable domain reads DSGVTQTPKHLITATGQRVTLRCSPRSGDLSVYWYQQSLDQGLQFLIQYYNGEERAKGNILERFSAQQFPDLHSELNLSSLELGDSALYFCASSVGSGGPYNEQFFGPGTRLTVL.

This clone was seen more than once but under ten times. The V call is TRBV19, the J call TRBJ1-5; D is unclear. The germline V and J ends were trimmed by 1 base and 2 bases, with 6 bases remaining between them. The V gene's germline CDR1 is LNHDA and CDR2 SQIVND (reference sequence). This CDR3 has 14 residues. CDR3 nucleotides: TGTGCCAGTAGTATAGTGCAGGGCAATCAGCCCCAGCATTTT. Encoded protein: CASSIVQGNQPQHF.